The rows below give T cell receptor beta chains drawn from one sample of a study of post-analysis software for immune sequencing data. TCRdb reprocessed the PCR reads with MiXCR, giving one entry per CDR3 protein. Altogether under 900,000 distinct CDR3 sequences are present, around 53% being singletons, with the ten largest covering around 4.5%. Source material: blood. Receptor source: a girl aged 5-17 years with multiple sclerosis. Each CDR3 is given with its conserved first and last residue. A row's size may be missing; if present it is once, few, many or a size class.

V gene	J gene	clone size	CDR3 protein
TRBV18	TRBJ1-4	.	CASSPPGTPGGKLFF
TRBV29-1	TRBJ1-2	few	CSVVGGLDYGYTF
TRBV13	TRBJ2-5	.	CASSIRGTSGTQYF
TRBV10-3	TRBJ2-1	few	CAISELRTSPGNEQFF
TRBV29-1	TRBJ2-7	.	CSVPPEAGGHEQYF
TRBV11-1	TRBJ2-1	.	CASSFRDRRNEQFF
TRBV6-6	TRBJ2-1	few	CASSVTSGNYNEQFF
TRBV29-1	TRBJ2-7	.	CSVESWEGAYEQYF
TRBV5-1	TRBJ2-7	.	CASSLGLASVLYEQYF
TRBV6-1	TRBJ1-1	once	CASSEASGRVSTEAFF
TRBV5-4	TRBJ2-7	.	CASSPTSGGPYSYEQYF
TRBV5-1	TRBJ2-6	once	CASSLIALSGANVLTF
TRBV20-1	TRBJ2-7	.	CSARDLTSGTRDEQYF
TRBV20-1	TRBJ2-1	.	CSARELAGGYNEQFF
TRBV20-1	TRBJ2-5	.	CSTGDLGTQYF
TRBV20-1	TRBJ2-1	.	CSARGGAYYNEQFF
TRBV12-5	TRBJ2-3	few	CASASRGLTTDTQYF
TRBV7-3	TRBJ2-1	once	CASSSRGESEQFF
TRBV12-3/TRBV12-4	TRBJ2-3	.	CASSFLSDTQYF
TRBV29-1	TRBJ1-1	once	CSVADRANTEAFF
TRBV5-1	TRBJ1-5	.	CASTLPKPGTGWGKWRASGKPQHF
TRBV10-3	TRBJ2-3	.	CAISEGQGVSDTQYF
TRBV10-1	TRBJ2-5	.	CASSEGFIGRRETQYF
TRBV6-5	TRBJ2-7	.	CASSYLGQGARVHYEQYF
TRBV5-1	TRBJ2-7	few	CASSGGTGAYEQYF
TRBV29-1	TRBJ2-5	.	CSVGGRQGTAQYF
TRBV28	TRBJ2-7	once	CASLGRTESYEQYF
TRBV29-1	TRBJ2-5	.	CSVDVRGSWETQYF
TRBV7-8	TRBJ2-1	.	CASNPRRGSDNEQFF
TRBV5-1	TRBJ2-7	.	CASSFMTGLYEQYF
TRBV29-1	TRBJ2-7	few	CSVARRQASREQYF
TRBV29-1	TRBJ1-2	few	CSVGTVTYGYTF
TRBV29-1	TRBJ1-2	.	CSVPTVNYGYTF
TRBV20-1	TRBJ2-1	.	CSASRGSIYNEQFF
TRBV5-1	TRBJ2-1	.	CASSFGPDRGYNEQFF
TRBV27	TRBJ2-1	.	CASSFSGTEGEQFF
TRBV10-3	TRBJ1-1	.	CAISEAANTEAFF
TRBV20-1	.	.	CSASQEPHGETQYF
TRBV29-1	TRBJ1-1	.	CSVVRQLNTEAFF
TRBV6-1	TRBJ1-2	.	CASSEAVPNYGYTF
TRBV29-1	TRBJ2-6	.	CSVEWPAGANVLTF
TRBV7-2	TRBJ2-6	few	CASSLVAGNSGANVLTF
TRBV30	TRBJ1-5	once	CAWSLGTGGGQPQHF
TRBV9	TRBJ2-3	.	CASSVTRGDTQYF
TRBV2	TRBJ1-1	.	CASSRGLGAEAFF
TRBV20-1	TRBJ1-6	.	CSARERKARYPLHF
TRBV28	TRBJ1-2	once	CASSSGTPYGYTF
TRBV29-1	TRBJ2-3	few	CSIHGAGLTDTQYF
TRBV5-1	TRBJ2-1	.	CASSPRRFEYNEQFF
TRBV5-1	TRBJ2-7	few	CASSFPGQGGSEQYF
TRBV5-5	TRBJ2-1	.	CASSLGRPRTSGRNEQFF
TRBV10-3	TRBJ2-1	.	CAISGGRDNNEQFF
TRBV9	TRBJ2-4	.	CASSPPGVAKNIQYF
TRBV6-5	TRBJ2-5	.	CASSPSGPLGLETQYF
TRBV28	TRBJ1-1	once	CASSTSEAFF
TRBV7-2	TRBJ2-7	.	CASSLRGQPNSYEQYF
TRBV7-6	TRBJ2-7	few	CASSLAIGGGSEQYF